These 31 T cell receptor beta chains were all obtained from the same sample, sequenced in a study of cytomegalovirus exposure and HLA in healthy donors. Use of 60 Vbeta and 13 Jbeta primers characterized the PCR. Profiling relied on immunoSEQ multiplex PCR, and the TCRdb table lists in-frame clones only, not all of them. Of roughly 230,000 clones in the sample, 80% to 95% were seen once. Source material: PBMCs. Receptor source: a girl aged 2 to 9 in good health and CMV-seronegative.

This chain connects TRBV28 to TRBJ2-1; tentatively, D is TRBD1 (5 bases). The CDR3 has 13 residues. V lost 5 bases and J 3 bases, leaving 8 bases between the germline ends. Germline values: CDR1 MDHEN, CDR2 SYDVKM. CDR3: CASSKDNYNEQFF. The CDR3 DNA is TGTGCCAGCAGTAAGGACAACTACAATGAGCAGTTCTTC. Complete variable domain (other parts from reference TRBV28 and TRBJ2-1): DVKVTQSSRYLVKRTGEKVFLECVQDMDHENMFWYRQDPGLGLRLIYFSYDVKMKEKGDIPEGYSVSREKKERFSLILESASTNQTSMYLCASSKDNYNEQFFGPGTRLTVL.

This rearrangement joins TRBV15 to TRBJ2-4; maybe TRBD2 (5 bases). The CDR3 covers 17 residues. Germline-derived CDR1 and CDR2 are LNHNV and YYDKDF (reference sequence). V lost 3 bases and J 0 bases, leaving 15 bases between the germline ends. The CDR3 region is CATSRKTEGLAKNIQYF. The CDR3 coding sequence is TGTGCCACCAGCAGGAAGACCGAGGGTCTAGCCAAAAACATTCAGTACTTC.

The chain recombines TRBV4-2 with TRBJ2-3; 7 bases agree with TRBD2. The V gene end was trimmed by 0 bases and the J gene end by 15 bases; junction bases not matched to a gene: 18. Germline values: CDR1 LGHNA, CDR2 YNFKEQ. The CDR3 sequence is 16 residues long. For the CDR3, the DNA is TGTGCCAGCAGCCAAGATTTAAGCGGGGCGGGTCTAGGGGTATATTTT. As protein: CASSQDLSGAGLGVYF.

Details on this clone: Other DNA sequences of this sample code for an identical CDR3. This chain links TRBV6-5 with TRBJ1-1, with D possibly TRBD1 on 6 matching bases. This CDR3 has 14 amino acids. V lost 0 bases to trimming and J lost 3 bases, with 8 bases between them. Germline V lookup: CDR1 MNHEY, CDR2 SVGAGI. The CDR3 nucleotides are TGTGCCAGCAGTTACTCGACAGGCCACACTGAAGCTTTCTTT. Translating gives CASSYSTGHTEAFF.

In its sample, this clone was seen once. This chain connects TRBV7-9 to TRBJ1-6, with D tentatively TRBD1 (6 bases). The V gene's germline CDR1 is SEHNR and CDR2 FQNEAQ (reference sequence). V was pared by 4 bases and J by 8 bases, with 15 bases between. The CDR3 spans 15 residues. For the CDR3, the DNA is TGTGCCAGCAGCTCATCAGGGGAATGGGATTCACCCCTCCACTTT. This gives the protein CASSSSGEWDSPLHF.

This chain joins TRBV7-9 and TRBJ1-2; TRBD1 aligns across 11 bases. CDR3 length equals 16 residues. In germline, CDR1 is SEHNR, CDR2 FQNEAQ (reference sequence). V was clipped by 1 base and J by 3 bases; unmatched bases: 4. As DNA, the CDR3 is TGTGCCAGCAGCTTAGGGGGACAGGGGGAGTACTATGGCTACACCTTC. This translates into CASSLGGQGEYYGYTF.

The chain recombines TRBV30 with TRBJ2-3; 11 nucleotides line up with TRBD2. Looked up from germline, CDR1 is GTSNPN and CDR2 is SVGIG (reference sequence). The length of the CDR3 is 16 residues. V dropped 0 bases and J dropped 5; count of bases not matched to a gene: 7. In DNA form, the CDR3 reads TGTGCCTGGAGTGTAGGGATAGCGGGAGGGTTAGATACGCAGTATTTT. Its translation is CAWSVGIAGGLDTQYF.

The chain uses TRBV11-2 and TRBJ2-7, with TRBD1 as a possible D gene (5 bases). V lost 6 bases, J lost 5 bases, and 11 bases lay in between. Germline CDR1 is SGHAT and CDR2 is FQNNGV. The CDR3 covers 12 residues. The CDR3 spells CASSQGSDEQYF. As DNA, the CDR3 is TGTGCCAGCAGTCAGGGAAGCGACGAGCAGTACTTC.

This chain joins TRBV18 and TRBJ1-4; D remains ambiguous. CDR3 length equals 15 residues. V lost 6 bases and J lost 7, with 18 bases in between. CDR1 is KGHSH, CDR2 LQKENI, per germline. Written as DNA, the CDR3 is TGTGCCAGCTCCCCTGCTGCGGGTAGCGGTGAAAAACTGTTTTTT. This gives the protein CASSPAAGSGEKLFF.

The table lists this clone with a count of one. The chain has TRBV11-2 and TRBJ2-3; D might be TRBD2 (5 bases). V was trimmed by 0 bases and J by 0 bases, leaving 7 bases between them. The CDR3 contains 15 residues. CDR1 and CDR2 (germline): SGHAT, FQNNGV. The DNA of the CDR3 is TGTGCCAGCAGCTTAGATACTAGGAGCACAGATACGCAGTATTTT. Translated, it gives CASSLDTRSTDTQYF.

This clone appeared once. The gene calls are TRBV6-1 and TRBJ1-2; TRBD1 matches 10 bases. The CDR3 has 14 residues. Germline V gene sequence: CDR1 MNHNS, CDR2 SASEGT. V trimming: 6 bases; J trimming: 3 bases; junction bases outside the gene matches: 4. The CDR3 here is CASSPGTGDYGYTF. The CDR3, as DNA: TGTGCCAGCAGCCCAGGGACAGGGGACTATGGCTACACCTTC.

This chain connects TRBV27 to TRBJ1-5, with 9 bases aligning to TRBD1. This CDR3 comprises 15 residues. Trimming at V came to 5 bases and at J to 5 bases, leaving 7 bases not matched to a gene. CDR1 is MNHEY, CDR2 SMNVEV, per germline (reference sequence). The CDR3 region is CASSRDRGVDQPQHF. In DNA, the CDR3 is TGTGCCAGCAGTCGAGACAGGGGGGTCGATCAGCCCCAGCATTTT.

V and J are TRBV30 and TRBJ1-1, with D uncertain. The germline CDR1 and CDR2 sequences are GTSNPN and SVGIG (reference sequence). The CDR3 loop spans 14 amino acids. Between the trimmed V and J ends, which lost 4 bases and 2 bases, there was a span of 14 bases. CDR3 in amino acids: CAWNRVLPNTEAFF. The CDR3, as DNA: TGTGCCTGGAACCGGGTCCTGCCAAACACTGAAGCTTTCTTT.

The chain combines TRBV13 with TRBJ2-7; 7 bases line up with TRBD1. J lost 4 bases, V lost 5 bases, and 11 bases had no gene match. CDR1 is PRHDT and CDR2 is FYEKMQ in the germline V gene (reference sequence). The CDR3 runs to 15 residues. The CDR3 nucleotides are TGTGCCAGCAGCCCCAGCAGACAGGGCAGGTACGAGCAGTACTTC. It translates to CASSPSRQGRYEQYF.

The V gene is TRBV19, the J gene TRBJ2-1, with D possibly being TRBD2 (5 bases). The germline gives CDR1 LNHDA, CDR2 SQIVND (reference sequence). V shed 5 bases and J shed 8 bases, with 13 bases lying between them. The CDR3 has 13 amino acids. The DNA for the CDR3 is TGTGCCAGTAGTCGGTCTCGGGGAGATGAGCAGTTCTTC. As protein: CASSRSRGDEQFF.

The chain couples TRBV13 to TRBJ2-2; D is perhaps TRBD2 (5 bases). V lost 2 bases and J lost 5, with 15 bases in between. The CDR3 covers 16 residues. Germline V gene data show CDR1 as PRHDT and CDR2 as FYEKMQ (reference sequence). The CDR3 DNA follows: TGTGCCAGCAGCTTAATCGGATCGGGGTATACCGGGGAGCTGTTTTTT. It encodes CASSLIGSGYTGELFF.

The chain has TRBV7-6 and TRBJ1-1; 10 bases match TRBD1. There are 15 residues in the CDR3. CDR1 SGHVS and CDR2 FNYEAQ come from the germline V gene. Trimming took 5 bases from V and 3 from J; bases not matched to a gene: 6. CDR3 sequence: CASSRSGTGDTEAFF. CDR3 nucleotides: TGTGCCAGCAGCCGCTCGGGGACAGGGGACACTGAAGCTTTCTTT.

This clone is a singleton in its sample. This chain connects TRBV2 to TRBJ2-5; 7 bases are a match to TRBD2. V lost 7 bases to trimming and J lost 11 bases; unmatched junction nucleotides: 7. Germline CDR1 is SNHLY and CDR2 is FYNNEI. The CDR3 contains 11 residues. CDR3 amino acids: CASNRDYGQYF. The CDR3 nucleotides read TGTGCCAGCAACCGGGACTATGGGCAGTACTTC.

The rearrangement uses TRBV7-2 and TRBJ2-7; 11 positions agree with TRBD1. Trimming removed 5 bases from V and 7 bases from J; junction bases left unmatched: 7. The CDR3 loop spans 14 amino acids. CDR1 is SGHTA, CDR2 FQGNSA, per germline. CDR3 sequence reads: CASSLDRGRSEQYF. Written as DNA, the CDR3 is TGTGCCAGCAGCCTGGACAGGGGGCGGTCGGAGCAGTACTTC.

This clone was seen just once. The rearrangement links TRBV29-1 to TRBJ1-2; 9 bases align to TRBD1. Per the germline V gene, CDR1 is SQVTM and CDR2 is ANQGSEA. The V segment lost 3 bases and the J segment 6 bases; nucleotides outside the gene matches: 5. The CDR3 is made up of 13 amino acids. The CDR3 nucleotides are TGCAGCGTTGATCATGGGACAGGGCATGGCTACACCTTC. It codes for CSVDHGTGHGYTF.

This clone was observed a single time. The CDR3 nucleotides are TGTGCCAGCAGGGCTAGCGGCACAGATACGCAGTATTTT. It specifies CASRASGTDTQYF. This rearrangement joins TRBV6-5 to TRBJ2-3; tentative D call: TRBD2 (6 bases). Trimming stripped 6 bases from V and 1 base from J, with 8 bases between. This CDR3 has 13 residues. Germline CDR1 is MNHEY and CDR2 is SVGAGI.

This clone has only one observation. The chain combines TRBV6-5 with TRBJ1-2; weak D call: TRBD1 (5 bases). Germline V gives CDR1 MNHEY, CDR2 SVGAGI. This CDR3 region has 15 residues. Trimming removed 0 bases at V and 2 bases at J, with 10 bases between. CDR3 nucleotides: TGTGCCAGCAGTTACTCGCCAGGGTCGAACTATGGCTACACCTTC. Translating gives CASSYSPGSNYGYTF.

The chain links TRBV5-1 to TRBJ2-7; 7 bases match TRBD2. The ends lost 5 bases at V and 0 bases at J; junction bases unmatched: 8. Germline values: CDR1 SGHRS, CDR2 YFSETQ. CDR3 length: 15 residues. The CDR3 reads CASSPAGLYSYEQYF. Here the CDR3 DNA reads TGCGCCAGCAGTCCAGCGGGGCTATACTCCTACGAGCAGTACTTC.

This sequence joins TRBV7-8 and TRBJ2-7; tentatively, D is TRBD2 (5 bases). Deletions cut 7 bases from V and 1 base from J, with 14 bases between. Germline CDR1 SGHVS, CDR2 FQNEAQ. The CDR3 loop spans 14 amino acids. The CDR3 loop reads CASNRAEGSYEQYF. CDR3 in DNA: TGTGCCAGCAACCGAGCAGAGGGTTCCTACGAGCAGTACTTC.

V gene TRBV28 combines with J gene TRBJ2-2, with unresolved D. With 7 bases removed from V and 1 base from J, the gap between germline ends came to 10 bases. This CDR3 has 14 residues. The germline V gene has CDR1 MDHEN and CDR2 SYDVKM. This chain's CDR3 is CASTLAGNTGELFF. In DNA form, the CDR3 reads TGTGCCAGCACCTTGGCAGGGAACACCGGGGAGCTGTTTTTT.

The chain carries TRBV7-9 and TRBJ2-1; 11 nucleotides match TRBD2. The J segment lost 8 bases and the V segment lost 4 bases, leaving 10 bases of the junction unmatched. This CDR3 has 16 amino acids. Germline lookup yields CDR1 SEHNR and CDR2 FQNEAQ (reference sequence). CDR3 sequence (DNA): TGTGCCAGCAGCTCCAAACTAGCGGGAGTTACGCATGAGCAGTTCTTC. It codes for CASSSKLAGVTHEQFF. Supplemented by reference TRBV7-9 and TRBJ2-1, the full variable domain reads DTGVSQNPRHKITKRGQNVTFRCDPISEHNRLYWYRQTLGQGPEFLTYFQNEAQLEKSRLLSDRFSAERPKGSFSTLEIQRTEQGDSAMYLCASSSKLAGVTHEQFFGPGTRLTVL.

The rearrangement joins TRBV10-1 to TRBJ1-5, with TRBD1 identical over 9 bases. The CDR3 length is 16 residues. Germline-derived CDR1 and CDR2 are WNHNN and SYGVQD (reference sequence). V gave up 2 bases and J gave up 4 bases; unmatched junction bases: 6. The CDR3 sequence: CASSEPYRGLNQPQHF. The CDR3 DNA is TGCGCCAGCAGTGAGCCTTACAGGGGGCTAAATCAGCCCCAGCATTTT.

V gene TRBV5-1 combines with J gene TRBJ2-7; TRBD1 aligns across 7 bases. Germline lookup yields CDR1 SGHRS and CDR2 YFSETQ. The CDR3 is 19 residues long. Trimming at V came to 3 bases and at J to 1 base, leaving 19 bases not matched to a gene. The CDR3 sequence is CASSSLPLPGQPRSYEQYF. As DNA, the CDR3 is TGCGCCAGCAGCTCCCTTCCGCTCCCGGGACAGCCGAGATCCTACGAGCAGTACTTC.

The chain joins TRBV5-1 to TRBJ2-3; 10 bases map to TRBD2. Germline values: CDR1 SGHRS, CDR2 YFSETQ. The junction had 14 bases not matched to a gene; V was cut back by 4 bases and J by 6 bases. This CDR3 region has 17 residues. CDR3 in DNA: TGCGCCAGCAGCCTAACAGGAACTAGCGGGACACGGGATACGCAGTATTTT. Protein: CASSLTGTSGTRDTQYF.

The rearrangement uses TRBV9 and TRBJ2-1; D remains unclear. CDR1 and CDR2 (germline): SGDLS, YYNGEE. The CDR3 is 11 amino acids. Trimming took off 2 bases at V and 5 bases at J, with 2 bases between the two ends. The CDR3: CASSVNNEQFF. In DNA, the CDR3 is TGTGCCAGCAGCGTTAACAATGAGCAGTTCTTC.

The chain links TRBV6-6 to TRBJ1-2, with D possibly matching TRBD1 (6 bases). The germline V and J ends were trimmed by 8 bases and 7 bases, with 17 bases remaining between them. Germline values: CDR1 MNHNY, CDR2 SVGAGI (reference sequence). CDR3 length equals 13 residues. The CDR3 DNA reads TGTGCCAGCTATGTCTGGGGGCAAGTTGGCTACACCTTC. This encodes CASYVWGQVGYTF.